The 23 T cell receptor beta chains presented below share a single source sample, sequenced in a study of CD8+CD57+ T cells in acquired aplastic anemia. The study profiled TCR beta VDJ and CDR3 using genomic DNA as template. TCRdb reanalysed the reads using MiXCR and keeps one entry per CDR3 protein. The sample lists more than 150,000 distinct CDR3 sequences; more than 45% were seen once. Those patients picked for sequencing had displayed CD8+CD57+ cell expansion on flow cytometry. The sequenced sample consisted of sorted CD4+, CD8+, or CD8+CD57+ T cells (not recorded which) from PBMCs. These receptors came from a human donor with aplastic anemia.

This clonotype was seen only a few times. The chain is built from TRBV6-6 and TRBJ2-5; 8 bases fit TRBD1. Germline CDR1 reads MNHNY; CDR2 reads SVGAGI (reference sequence). V trimming: 6 bases; J trimming: 5 bases; junction bases outside the gene matches: 5. This CDR3 region has 13 residues. The chain's CDR3 is CASSPGTGETQYF. CDR3 sequence (DNA): TGTGCCAGCAGCCCCGGGACAGGCGAGACCCAGTACTTC.

As to this clonotype: A read error may be the cause here, since a much bigger clone is one base away. The rearrangement links TRBV12-3 or TRBV12-4 to TRBJ1-2, with D uncertain. V lost 6 bases, J lost 7 bases, and 15 bases lay in between. This CDR3 is 13 amino acids long. The CDR3 region is CASSAYSPSGYTF. The DNA of the CDR3 is TGTGCCAGCAGCGCTTATAGCCCGAGTGGCTACACCTTC.

Concerning this clonotype: A clone one base away is much larger, so this may be a read error. The J gene is TRBJ1-2, the V gene TRBV5-6; weak D call: TRBD1 (6 bases). Per the germline V gene, CDR1 is SGHDT and CDR2 is YYEEEE. The CDR3 spans 14 residues. V was pared by 7 bases and J by 4 bases, with 17 bases between. CDR3 loop: CASGSTLRGYGYTF. CDR3 coding DNA: TGTGCCAGCGGCTCGACACTCAGGGGCTATGGCTACACCTTC.

In this sample, this clonotype turned up many times. This chain connects TRBV20-1 to TRBJ2-7; D not certain. Trimming took off 0 bases at V and 5 bases at J, with 20 bases between the two ends. This CDR3 region has 16 residues. Germline V gene data show CDR1 as DFQATT and CDR2 as SNEGSKA (reference sequence). CDR3 sequence reads: CSARDRAYDVGHEQYF. CDR3 nucleotides: TGCAGTGCTAGAGATCGGGCATATGACGTTGGCCACGAGCAGTACTTC.

This clonotype was seen many times. This may be a read error, as it is one base from a much larger clone. The chain recombines TRBV7-2 with TRBJ1-1; D remains ambiguous. Looked up from germline, CDR1 is SGHTA and CDR2 is FQGNSA. This CDR3 is built from 13 residues. Deletions cut 1 base from V and 0 bases from J, with 3 bases between. The CDR3 DNA follows: TGTGCCAGCAGCTTAGATATGAACACTGAAGCTTTCTTT. It codes for CASSLDMNTEAFF.

This chain uses TRBV20-1 with TRBJ2-1, with 12 bases identical to TRBD2. V shed 4 bases and J 8 bases; nucleotides not matched to a gene: 9. The CDR3 sequence is 15 residues long. Germline CDR1 reads DFQATT; CDR2 reads SNEGSKA (reference sequence). Here the CDR3 reads CSATTTSGSVDEQFF. The CDR3 nucleotides read TGCAGTGCTACAACGACTAGCGGGAGTGTCGATGAGCAGTTCTTC.

This clonotype was counted many times. The chain links TRBV10-3 to TRBJ1-3; D remains ambiguous. V was shortened by 0 bases and J by 4 bases, with 10 bases between the two germline ends. The CDR3 extends over 15 amino acids. Germline V gene lookup returns CDR1 ENHRY and CDR2 SYGVKD. This chain's CDR3 is CAISESTPAGNTIYF. The CDR3 DNA is TGTGCCATCAGTGAGTCGACACCGGCAGGAAACACCATATATTTT.

The gene calls are TRBV19 and TRBJ2-5, with 8 positions matching TRBD1. Germline V gene sequence: CDR1 LNHDA, CDR2 SQIVND (reference sequence). The CDR3 totals 14 residues. The junction had 12 bases not matched to a gene; V was cut back by 6 bases and J by 9 bases. CDR3 loop: CASRKQGVWEAQYF. CDR3 bases: TGTGCCAGTAGAAAACAGGGGGTGTGGGAGGCCCAGTACTTC.

This clonotype was seen many times. This chain connects TRBV20-1 to TRBJ2-1, with 8 nucleotides matching TRBD2. Germline V lookup: CDR1 DFQATT, CDR2 SNEGSKA (reference sequence). The V and J ends lost 0 bases and 7 bases, in that order; junction bases with no gene match: 8. CDR3 length: 15 amino acids. The CDR3 reads CSARETSGPGNEQFF. CDR3 DNA sequence: TGCAGTGCTAGAGAAACTAGCGGCCCTGGGAATGAGCAGTTCTTC.

This sequence joins TRBV2 and TRBJ1-6, with D possibly being TRBD1 (6 bases). Germline CDR1 and CDR2: SNHLY and FYNNEI. Trimming pared 5 bases from V and 7 bases from J, leaving 15 bases between. The CDR3 is 15 amino acids. CDR3 nucleotide sequence: TGTGCCAGCAGTAAGACAGGTCCCCTCAATTCACCCCTCCACTTT. Amino acid sequence: CASSKTGPLNSPLHF.

To note about this clonotype: This may arise from a read error, as a much more abundant clone is one base away. Since no conserved phenylalanine or tryptophan closes the CDR3, a read error is the likely cause. This chain links TRBV6-1 with TRBJ1-6; perhaps TRBD1 as D (5 bases). V was pared by 5 bases and J by 5 bases, with 22 bases between. This CDR3 has 18 amino acids. Germline CDR1 is MNHNS and CDR2 is SASEGT. Here the CDR3 reads CASSPRGGVALNNSPLHL. As DNA, the CDR3 is TGTGCCAGCAGTCCCCGAGGAGGGGTCGCCCTCAATAATTCACCCCTCCACCTT.

This clonotype was seen many times. The rearrangement links TRBV15 to TRBJ2-5; 9 bases align to TRBD1. This CDR3 comprises 14 residues. Germline V gives CDR1 LNHNV, CDR2 YYDKDF (reference sequence). Trimming cost V 1 base and J 5 bases; bases outside gene matches: 2. Here the CDR3 reads CATSRGDRVETQYF. In DNA, the CDR3 is TGTGCCACCAGCAGAGGGGACAGGGTGGAGACCCAGTACTTC.

This clonotype was recorded many times. V usage is TRBV5-1 and J usage is TRBJ2-3; weak D call: TRBD1 (6 bases). V was clipped by 5 bases and J by 0 bases, with 19 bases between them. Germline V gene lookup returns CDR1 SGHRS and CDR2 YFSETQ. This CDR3 comprises 17 residues. CDR3 amino acids: CASRPSTGTTSTDTQYF. The CDR3 DNA is TGCGCCAGCAGGCCATCCACCGGGACAACTAGCACAGATACGCAGTATTTT.

V and J are TRBV7-9 and TRBJ2-3, with 7 nucleotides matching TRBD2. The trim removed 5 bases at V and 2 bases at J, leaving 4 bases unmatched. This CDR3 spans 14 amino acids. Germline loops: CDR1 SEHNR, CDR2 FQNEAQ (reference sequence). In DNA form, the CDR3 reads TGTGCCAGCAGCCCAGCGGGGCCCACAGATACGCAGTATTTT. Translated: CASSPAGPTDTQYF.

The table lists this clonotype with many counts. The chain employs TRBV20-1 and TRBJ2-1, with 10 bases matching TRBD2. This CDR3 comprises 15 residues. J was trimmed by 9 bases and V by 7 bases; bases with no gene match: 15. Germline V gene lookup returns CDR1 DFQATT and CDR2 SNEGSKA (reference sequence). CDR3 DNA: TGCAGTGTAGGGGCTAGCGGGAGCGTACAAGGTGAGCAGTTCTTC. This codes for CSVGASGSVQGEQFF.

This clonotype has a count of ten or more. V is TRBV7-2 and J is TRBJ1-6; the D is unclear. Between the trimmed V and J ends, which lost 3 bases and 7 bases, there was a span of 10 bases. CDR1 is SGHTA, CDR2 FQGNSA, per germline. This CDR3 has 14 amino acids. The CDR3 region is CASSFNLGNSPLHF. The CDR3 DNA follows: TGTGCCAGCAGCTTTAATTTGGGGAATTCACCCCTCCACTTT.

There are many counts of this clonotype. The V gene is TRBV19, the J gene TRBJ1-1; the D gene is possibly TRBD1 (5 bases). V lost 4 bases, J lost 1 base, and 7 bases lay in between. The germline gives CDR1 LNHDA, CDR2 SQIVND (reference sequence). CDR3 length: 13 residues. CDR3 amino acids: CASSRQGNTEAFF. The CDR3 coding sequence is TGTGCCAGTAGTAGGCAGGGGAACACTGAAGCTTTCTTT.

This clonotype was seen a single time. The chain couples TRBV10-1 to TRBJ1-1, with D tentatively TRBD1 (6 bases). The CDR3 contains 14 residues. V was clipped by 3 bases and J by 10 bases, with 18 bases between them. CDR1 and CDR2 from the germline V gene are WNHNN and SYGVQD (reference sequence). The CDR3 sequence: CASSETDRARGAFF. DNA of the CDR3: TGCGCCAGCAGTGAAACGGACAGAGCAAGGGGAGCTTTCTTT.

This clonotype has ten or more counts. The chain uses TRBV6-1 and TRBJ2-7; 12 bases are a match to TRBD2. The V and J ends lost 6 bases and 6 bases, in that order; junction bases with no gene match: 9. Germline CDR1 is MNHNS and CDR2 is SASEGT. This CDR3 spans 15 amino acids. The CDR3 reads CASSRRTSGTGEQYF. CDR3 nucleotide sequence: TGTGCCAGCAGCCGCCGGACTAGCGGGACTGGCGAGCAGTACTTC.

This clonotype was seen a few times. The gene calls are TRBV6-2 or TRBV6-3 and TRBJ1-6, with 8 bases matching TRBD1. In germline, CDR1 is MNHEY, CDR2 SVGEGT. The trim removed 6 bases at V and 10 bases at J, leaving 14 bases unmatched. The CDR3 contains 16 residues. CDR3 in DNA: TGTGCCAGCAGCCGGGTACCGGGACAGGCTATATCACCCCTCCACTTT. Translating it yields CASSRVPGQAISPLHF.

The chain employs TRBV6-1 and TRBJ1-2, with TRBD1 as a possible D gene (6 bases). Germline CDR1 is MNHNS and CDR2 is SASEGT. The CDR3 totals 13 residues. Trimming removed 10 bases from V and 4 bases from J, with 16 bases in between. CDR3 DNA: TGTGCCATACGGGGGGACACTTCCTATGGCTACACCTTC. Protein sequence: CAIRGDTSYGYTF.

The rearrangement uses TRBV30 and TRBJ1-4; D is perhaps TRBD1 (5 bases). CDR3 length: 13 residues. Trimming took off 1 base at V and 7 bases at J, with 10 bases between the two ends. CDR1 GTSNPN and CDR2 SVGIG come from the germline V gene (reference sequence). CDR3 DNA: TGTGCCTGGAGTGGGGGCTGGGCTGAAAAACTGTTTTTT. Protein product: CAWSGGWAEKLFF.

The chain couples TRBV5-1 to TRBJ2-7, with D possibly matching TRBD1 (5 bases). CDR1 is SGHRS and CDR2 is YFSETQ in the germline V gene. There are 15 residues in the CDR3. V shed 2 bases and J shed 5 bases, with 17 bases lying between them. The CDR3 bases are TGCGCCAGCAGCTTTTCAGGGAACCTGGGCAACGAGCAGTACTTC. Its translation is CASSFSGNLGNEQYF.